This TCR beta chain originates from a study of OX40 agonist ivuxolimab in advanced cancers. As for the study in general: The dose-escalation cohort was about 87% male, with a mean age of about 56 years, ranging roughly 20 to 80.

This clone was seen once. Its antigen is still unknown. Measured with immunoSEQ multiplex PCR; TCRdb has only the in-frame clones, and not every one. The repertoire includes around 34,000 clones, 80% to 85% of them detected once, and 23% sits in the top ten. Findings and caveats of the study: At 0.1 to 3.0 mg/kg and by week 6, clonal expansion occurred in CD4+ and CD8+ blood T cells. Some of the nonresponding patients also showed low levels of normalized T-cell clonal expansion.

V dropped 3 bases and J dropped 5; count of bases not matched to a gene: 5. The CDR3 spans 16 residues. Germline CDR1 SGHVS, CDR2 FNYEAQ. The chain carries TRBV7-6 and TRBJ1-4; TRBD1 aligns across 11 bases. The specimen was CD4+ or CD8+ T cells sorted from blood, collected in a trial of the OX40 agonist ivuxolimab. The receptor's source is an adult with an advanced solid tumor such as melanoma, head and neck, liver or kidney cancer. CDR3 in DNA: TGTGCCAGCAGCTTCGGGACAGGGGGGGAAAATGAAAAACTGTTTTTT. This codes for CASSFGTGGENEKLFF.